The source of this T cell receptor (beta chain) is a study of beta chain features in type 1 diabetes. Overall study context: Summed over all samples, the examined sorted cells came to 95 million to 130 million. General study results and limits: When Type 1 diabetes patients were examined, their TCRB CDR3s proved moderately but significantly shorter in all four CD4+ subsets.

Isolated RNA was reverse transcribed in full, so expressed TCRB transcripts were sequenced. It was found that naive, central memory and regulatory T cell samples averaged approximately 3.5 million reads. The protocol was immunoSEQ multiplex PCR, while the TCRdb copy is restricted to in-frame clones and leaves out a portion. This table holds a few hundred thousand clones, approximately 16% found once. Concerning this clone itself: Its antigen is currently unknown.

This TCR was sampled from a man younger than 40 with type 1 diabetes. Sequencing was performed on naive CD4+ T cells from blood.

This CDR3 is CASAPGTGAFNEQFF. CDR3 coding DNA: TGTGCCAGCGCGCCCGGGACAGGGGCTTTCAATGAGCAGTTCTTC. The chain employs TRBV28 and TRBJ2-1, with TRBD1 matching 10 bases. The CDR3 extends over 15 amino acids. From germline, CDR1 is MDHEN and CDR2 SYDVKM. V lost 8 bases and J lost 6; bases outside the gene matches: 10.